The present T cell receptor (beta chain) was sequenced within a study of OX40 agonist ivuxolimab in advanced cancers. Using immunoSEQ multiplex PCR, the repertoire was profiled, and TCRdb retains in-frame clones only, with some absent. The profile shows about 77,000 clones, 90% to 95% of them singletons. Findings and limits, study-wide: Expanded clones belonging to CD8+ T cells outnumbered, on average, those of CD4+.

Patients with autoimmune history or systemic immunosuppression were excluded. A word on this clone: Its cognate antigen is unknown.

Germline V CDR1 and CDR2: SGHTA, FQGNSA. This CDR3 has 17 amino acids. The V and J ends lost 5 bases and 2 bases, in that order; junction bases with no gene match: 8. Sequencing was performed on CD4+ or CD8+ T cells sorted from blood, taken in a trial of the OX40 agonist ivuxolimab. The J gene is TRBJ2-3, the V gene TRBV7-2; the match to TRBD2 covers 12 bases. The sequence derives from an adult with an advanced solid tumor such as melanoma, head and neck, liver or kidney cancer. The CDR3 DNA reads as TGTGCCAGCAGCAGGAAAGGACTAGCGGGGATCACAGATACGCAGTATTTT. It is translated as CASSRKGLAGITDTQYF.